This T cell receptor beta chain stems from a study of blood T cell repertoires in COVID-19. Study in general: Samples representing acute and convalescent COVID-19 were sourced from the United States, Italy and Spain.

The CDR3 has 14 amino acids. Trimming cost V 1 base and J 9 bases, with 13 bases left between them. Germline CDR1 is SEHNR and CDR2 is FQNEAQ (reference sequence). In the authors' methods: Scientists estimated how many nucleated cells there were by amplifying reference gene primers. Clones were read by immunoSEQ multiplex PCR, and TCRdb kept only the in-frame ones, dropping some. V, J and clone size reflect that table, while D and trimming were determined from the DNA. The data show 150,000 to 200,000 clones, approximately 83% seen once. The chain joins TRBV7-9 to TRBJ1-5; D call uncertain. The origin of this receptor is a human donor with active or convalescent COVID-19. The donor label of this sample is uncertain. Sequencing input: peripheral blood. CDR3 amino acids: CASSLGGPGAPQHF. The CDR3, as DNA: TGTGCCAGCAGCTTAGGGGGTCCGGGAGCGCCCCAGCATTTT.